This T cell receptor beta chain originates from a study of T-cell reconstitution after alpha-beta-depleted transplantation in children. This sample's TCRbeta library carried unique molecular identifier barcodes. TCRdb passed the PCR reads through MiXCR, listing each CDR3 protein once. The sample contains hundreds of thousands of distinct CDR3 sequences, 11% of which appear only once. In germline, CDR1 is SQVTM, CDR2 ANQGSEA. Unmatched junction bases numbered 6, after V lost 7 bases and J lost 0 bases. This CDR3 region has 14 residues. The sequence was obtained from a child under two years old with acute myeloid leukemia, due to receive a stem cell transplant. V and J are TRBV29-1 and TRBJ1-2, with 9 bases fitting TRBD1. This material consisted of PBMCs, taken before TCRalphabeta/CD19-depleted stem cell transplant. The CDR3 here is CSAAGTGSNYGYTF. Written as DNA, the CDR3 is TGCAGCGCCGCCGGGACAGGGTCTAACTATGGCTACACCTTC.